This section outlines one T cell receptor (beta chain) sequence together with its context. Its antigen target is currently unknown. Base qualities were left out, and no much larger clone turns up one base away. Between the V and J ends, shortened by 0 bases and 1 base respectively, the junction contains 3 bases. According to the germline V gene, CDR1 reads SGHTA and CDR2 reads FQGTGA. The CDR3 holds 13 amino acids from the cysteine to the phenylalanine. Just the 39-base CDR3 DNA is kept, in frame starting at base 1. TCRbeta CDR3 regions were amplified from genomic DNA by means of the immunoSEQ Assay, a bias-controlled multiplex PCR. Regarding the original processing steps: Within the assay, amplification of reference gene primers was used to estimate how many nucleated cells each sample contained. To quantify the absolute abundance of each unique TCRbeta CDR3 rearrangement, sequence reads were collapsed and filtered. For each sample, productive Simpson clonality was calculated as the square root of Simpson's diversity index over productive rearrangements. Held by TCRdb, this immuneACCESS table contains in-frame sequences only and omits some clones. Under half of the omission traces to an unresolved V gene where checked; the cause of the rest is unknown. Clonal size and the V and J genes are those of that table, whereas D and trimming came from the DNA. The sample table contains about 270,000 clones; only one count was recorded for about nine tenths of them. The ten top clones hold 4.1% of the sample.

Enrolling through a virtual design, the prospective study's participants ranged in age from roughly 18 to 95 years and lived across some 22 United States geographic areas. In the prospective study, participants were assigned to cohorts based on the clinical history participants reported in a screening survey and a study questionnaire. In the prospective study, mobile phlebotomists collected whole blood, serum and a nasopharyngeal or oropharyngeal swab from each participant. Prospective study participants could optionally give additional blood draws and questionnaires over a 2-month period. Prospective study blood samples were shipped either frozen or at room temperature before DNA extraction. These data belong to a study of blood T cell repertoires in COVID-19 (dated by TCRdb to the early 2020s). Regarding the complete study: The collaborator samples originated in the United States, Italy and Spain and spanned the acute and convalescent phases of COVID-19. The material from the prospective study consisted of cDNA or gDNA derived from T cells, B-cell-depleted T cells, or PBMCs. Subjects who had been exposed to COVID-19, were actively infected with it, or had recovered from it provided the deeply sampled blood TCRbeta repertoires that made up the dataset. A freely available public database, intended as a resource for researchers studying the immune response to SARS-CoV-2, is where the repertoires were released. Samples came from the ongoing ImmuneRACE study (first 160 participants) plus 1,254 subjects from 6 global collaborators. Nearly every sample came with metadata listing a de-identified subject ID, COVID-19 status, age in years and sex. Where available, HLA class I and class II types were obtained from metadata supplied by the sample provider rather than from assay-based typing.

The study at large found these results: The amount of clinical and demographic metadata varied by source and participant and was provided uncurated.

Sequencing used PBMCs or T cells enriched from blood (not recorded which). This TCR was sampled from a woman aged 25 to 39 with acute COVID-19. The receptor chain draws on TRBV7-3 and TRBJ1-1, with no reliable assignment of the D segment. At the DNA level, the sequence is TGTGCCAGCAGCTTAACAGCGAACACTGAAGCTTTCTTT. Translated, this is CASSLTANTEAFF.